The 11 T cell receptor beta chains in this list originate from one sample, sequenced in a study of blood T cell repertoires in COVID-19. Produced via immunoSEQ multiplex PCR; TCRdb's table is partial and in-frame only. Of fewer than 400,000 clones in the sample, roughly 86% were seen once. Source material: PBMCs or T cells enriched from blood (not recorded which). Every receptor here comes from a woman aged 25-40 years who had recovered from COVID-19.

This chain links TRBV4-3 with TRBJ1-6; the D is unclear. Deletions cut 1 base from V and 1 base from J, with 5 bases between. The germline gives CDR1 LGHNA, CDR2 YSLEER. The CDR3 is made up of 15 amino acids. In nucleotides, the CDR3 is TGCGCCAGCAGCCAAGTACATTCCTATAATTCACCCCTCCACTTT. This sequence encodes CASSQVHSYNSPLHF.

The genes are TRBV6-2 or TRBV6-3 and TRBJ1-2; maybe TRBD1 (5 bases). This CDR3 comprises 15 residues. Deletions cut 5 bases from V and 3 bases from J, with 16 bases between. Germline V gene sequence: CDR1 MNHEY, CDR2 SVGEGT. CDR3 sequence (DNA): TGTGCCAGCAGTACCCCCCGGGGGGGGGACTATGGCTACACCTTC. Amino acids: CASSTPRGGDYGYTF.

This chain connects TRBV5-1 to TRBJ1-2; 10 bases line up with TRBD1. The CDR3 extends over 15 amino acids. The junction had 4 bases not matched to a gene; V was cut back by 5 bases and J by 0 bases. CDR1 and CDR2 from the germline V gene are SGHRS and YFSETQ. Here the CDR3 DNA reads TGCGCCAGCAGACCCGGACAGGGGGCTAACTATGGCTACACCTTC. It is translated as CASRPGQGANYGYTF.

The chain is built from TRBV5-1 and TRBJ1-4, with D uncertain. CDR1 is SGHRS, CDR2 YFSETQ, per germline. CDR3 length: 15 amino acids. V was pared by 2 bases and J by 3 bases, with 11 bases between. CDR3 nucleotide sequence: TGCGCCAGCAGCTTATCTCTCTCGGCTAATGAAAAACTGTTTTTT. Its translation is CASSLSLSANEKLFF. Full variable domain (remainder filled in from reference TRBV5-1 and TRBJ1-4): KAGVTQTPRYLIKTRGQQVTLSCSPISGHRSVSWYQQTPGQGLQFLFEYFSETQRNKGNFPGRFSGRQFSNSRSEMNVSTLELGDSALYLCASSLSLSANEKLFFGSGTQLSVL.

The chain couples TRBV25-1 to TRBJ2-7; D may be TRBD2 (5 bases). This CDR3 has 13 residues. Trimming took off 1 base at V and 7 bases at J, with 11 bases between the two ends. Germline CDR1 MGHDK, CDR2 SYGVNS. The CDR3 region is CASSEFRSGEQYF. The CDR3, as DNA: TGTGCCAGCAGTGAATTCAGGTCGGGGGAGCAGTACTTC.

J is TRBJ1-3 and V is TRBV18; D gene unclear. Trimming shortened V by 0 bases and J by 0 bases, and 9 bases separated the two germline ends. The CDR3 runs to 16 residues. Germline-derived CDR1 and CDR2 are KGHSH and LQKENI. CDR3 nucleotides: TGTGCCAGCTCACCACCGATACAGCTCTCTGGAAACACCATATATTTT. Encoded protein: CASSPPIQLSGNTIYF.

The V gene is TRBV4-3, the J gene TRBJ2-1, with D possibly being TRBD1 (5 bases). Germline loops: CDR1 LGHNA, CDR2 YSLEER. V lost 3 bases, J lost 5 bases, and 11 bases lay in between. The CDR3 sequence is 14 residues long. The CDR3 sequence: CASSHDLTDNEQFF. The CDR3 DNA follows: TGCGCCAGCAGCCATGACCTGACAGACAATGAGCAGTTCTTC.

This clone was detected only a few times. The chain combines TRBV24-1 with TRBJ2-7; D unresolved. The V end was cut by 1 base, the J end by 10 bases, with 7 bases between. Germline lookup yields CDR1 KGHDR and CDR2 SFDVKD. CDR3 length: 11 amino acids. The CDR3 coding sequence is TGTGCCACCAGTGATTTTGTAGCCCAGTACTTC. This encodes CATSDFVAQYF.

This chain links TRBV10-3 with TRBJ2-7; 8 bases match TRBD1. Germline CDR1 ENHRY, CDR2 SYGVKD. The CDR3 contains 14 residues. The ends lost 8 bases at V and 2 bases at J; junction bases unmatched: 8. The chain's CDR3 is CAISTGVGTYEQYF. The CDR3 DNA reads TGTGCCATCTCGACAGGGGTTGGGACCTACGAGCAGTACTTC.

This clone was recorded only once. This chain joins TRBV12-5 and TRBJ2-7; weak D call: TRBD2 (6 bases). The CDR3 extends over 13 amino acids. Trimming removed 3 bases at V and 2 bases at J, with 8 bases between. Germline V gene sequence: CDR1 LGHNT, CDR2 FRNRAP. The CDR3: CASGLERAYEQYF. The CDR3 bases are TGTGCTAGTGGTTTAGAGCGGGCCTACGAGCAGTACTTC. Full variable domain (outside the CDR3, taken from reference TRBV12-5 and TRBJ2-7): DARVTQTPRHKVTEMGQEVTMRCQPILGHNTVFWYRQTMMQGLELLAYFRNRAPLDDSGMPKDRFSAEMPDATLATLKIQPSEPRDSAVYFCASGLERAYEQYFGPGTRLTVT.

V usage is TRBV10-3 and J usage is TRBJ1-3; weak D call: TRBD1 (6 bases). The CDR3 runs 16 residues. V shed 3 bases and J shed 3 bases, with 15 bases lying between them. The germline V gene has CDR1 ENHRY and CDR2 SYGVKD. The CDR3 reads CAISEPPGQIGNTIYF. DNA of the CDR3: TGTGCCATCAGTGAACCTCCAGGACAGATTGGAAACACCATATATTTT.